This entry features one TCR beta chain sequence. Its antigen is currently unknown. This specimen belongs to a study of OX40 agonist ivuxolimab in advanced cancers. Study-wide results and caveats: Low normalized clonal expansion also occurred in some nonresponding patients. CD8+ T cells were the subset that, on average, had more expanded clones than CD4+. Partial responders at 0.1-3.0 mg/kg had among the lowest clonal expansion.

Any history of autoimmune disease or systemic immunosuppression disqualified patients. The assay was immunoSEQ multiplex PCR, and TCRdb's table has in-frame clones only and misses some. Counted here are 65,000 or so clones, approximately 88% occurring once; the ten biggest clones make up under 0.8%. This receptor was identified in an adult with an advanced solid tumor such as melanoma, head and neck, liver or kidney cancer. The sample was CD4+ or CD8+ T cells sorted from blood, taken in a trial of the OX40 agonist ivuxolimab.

Here the CDR3 DNA reads TGCGCCAGCAGTGAAGACAGGGGAGGATACGAGCAGTACTTC. This translates into CASSEDRGGYEQYF. This rearrangement joins TRBV10-2 to TRBJ2-7; 8 bases fit TRBD1. The V gene's germline CDR1 is WSHSY and CDR2 SAAADI. J was trimmed by 4 bases and V by 3 bases; bases with no gene match: 5. The CDR3 has 14 residues.